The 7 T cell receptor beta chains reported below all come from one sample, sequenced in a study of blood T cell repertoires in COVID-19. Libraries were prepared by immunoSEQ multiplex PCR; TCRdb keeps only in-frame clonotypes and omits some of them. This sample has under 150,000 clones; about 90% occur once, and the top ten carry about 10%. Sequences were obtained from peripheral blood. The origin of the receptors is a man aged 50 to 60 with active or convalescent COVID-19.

As DNA, the CDR3 is TGTGCCACCAGTGACCGAACCTCGACAGGGGTGCAGCCCCAGCATTTT. Translating it yields CATSDRTSTGVQPQHF. The rearrangement uses TRBV24-1 and TRBJ1-5; 8 nucleotides line up with TRBD1. This CDR3 has 16 residues. Germline CDR1 KGHDR, CDR2 SFDVKD. V lost 4 bases, J lost 7 bases, and 11 bases stayed unmatched.

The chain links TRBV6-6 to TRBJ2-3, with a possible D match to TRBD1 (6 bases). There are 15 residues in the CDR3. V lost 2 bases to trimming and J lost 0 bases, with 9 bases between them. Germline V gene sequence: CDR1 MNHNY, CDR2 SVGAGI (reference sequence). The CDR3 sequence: CASSYNQGSTDTQYF. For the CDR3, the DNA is TGTGCCAGCAGTTACAATCAGGGGAGCACAGATACGCAGTATTTT.

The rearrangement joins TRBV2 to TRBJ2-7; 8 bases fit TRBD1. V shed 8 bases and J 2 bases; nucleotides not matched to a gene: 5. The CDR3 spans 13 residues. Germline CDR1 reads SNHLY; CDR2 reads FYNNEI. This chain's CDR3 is CASVGQVAYEQYF. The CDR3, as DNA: TGTGCCAGCGTGGGACAGGTGGCCTACGAGCAGTACTTC. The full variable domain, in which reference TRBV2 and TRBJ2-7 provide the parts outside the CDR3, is EPEVTQTPSHQVTQMGQEVILRCVPISNHLYFYWYRQILGQKVEFLVSFYNNEISEKSEIFDDQFSVERPDGSNFTLKIRSTKLEDSAMYFCASVGQVAYEQYFGPGTRLTVT.

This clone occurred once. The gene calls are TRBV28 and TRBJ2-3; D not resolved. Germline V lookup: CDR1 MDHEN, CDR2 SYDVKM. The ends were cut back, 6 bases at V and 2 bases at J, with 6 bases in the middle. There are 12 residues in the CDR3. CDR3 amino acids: CASRTPTDTQYF. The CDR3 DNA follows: TGTGCCAGCAGGACTCCCACAGATACGCAGTATTTT.

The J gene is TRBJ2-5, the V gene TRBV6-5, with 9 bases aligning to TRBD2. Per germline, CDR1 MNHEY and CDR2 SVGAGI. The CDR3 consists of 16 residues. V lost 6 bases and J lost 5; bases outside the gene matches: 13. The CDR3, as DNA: TGTGCCAGCAGCTACCAGGGCGGGAGGGCCAGGGAGACCCAGTACTTC. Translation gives CASSYQGGRARETQYF.

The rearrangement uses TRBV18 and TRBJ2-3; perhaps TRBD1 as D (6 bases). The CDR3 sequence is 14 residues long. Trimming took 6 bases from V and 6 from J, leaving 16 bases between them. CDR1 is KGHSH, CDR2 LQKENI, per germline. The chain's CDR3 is CASSELNRDDTQYF. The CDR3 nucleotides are TGTGCCAGCTCGGAACTCAACAGGGATGATACGCAGTATTTT. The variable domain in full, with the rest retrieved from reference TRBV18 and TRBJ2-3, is NAGVMQNPRHLVRRRGQEARLRCSPMKGHSHVYWYRQLPEEGLKFMVYLQKENIIDESGMPKERFSAEFPKEGPSILRIQQVVRGDSAAYFCASSELNRDDTQYFGPGTRLTVL.

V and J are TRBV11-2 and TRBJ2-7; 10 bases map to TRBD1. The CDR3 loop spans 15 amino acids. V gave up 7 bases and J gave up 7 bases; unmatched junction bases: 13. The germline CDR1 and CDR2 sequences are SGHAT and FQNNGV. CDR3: CASTQGGQGIWEQYF. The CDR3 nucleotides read TGTGCCAGCACCCAAGGGGGACAGGGGATTTGGGAGCAGTACTTC.